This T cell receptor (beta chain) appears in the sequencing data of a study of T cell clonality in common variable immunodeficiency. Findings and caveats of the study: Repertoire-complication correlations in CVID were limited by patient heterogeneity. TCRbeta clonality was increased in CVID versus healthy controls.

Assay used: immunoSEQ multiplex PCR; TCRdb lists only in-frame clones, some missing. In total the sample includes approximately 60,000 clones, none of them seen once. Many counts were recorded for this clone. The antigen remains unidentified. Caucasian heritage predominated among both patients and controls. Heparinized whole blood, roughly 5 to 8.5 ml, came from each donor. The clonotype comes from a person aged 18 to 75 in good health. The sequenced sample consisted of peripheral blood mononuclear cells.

The sequenced part of the CDR3 DNA is TGTGCCAGCAGCCCGCGCCAAGTTCGGGGATTTGAG. It codes for CASSPRQVRGFE. The entire CDR3 sequence reads CASSPRQVRGFEQFF. The rearrangement joins TRBV7-2 to TRBJ2-1; tentative D call: TRBD2 (5 bases). The read ends 3 residues early relative to the CDR3; the germline J gene fills the gap. Trimming pared 5 bases from V and 9 bases from J, leaving 20 bases between. Germline CDR1 SGHTA, CDR2 FQGNSA. The CDR3 runs to 15 residues. The full variable domain, with the rest looked up from reference TRBV7-2 and TRBJ2-1, is GAGVSQSPSNKVTEKGKDVELRCDPISGHTALYWYRQSLGQGLEFLIYFQGNSAPDKSGLPSDRFSAERTGGSVSTLTIQRTQQEDSAVYLCASSPRQVRGFEQFFGPGTRLTVL.